Following are 16 T cell receptor beta chains from one sample sequenced in a study of shared clonotypes between healthy human individuals. Using immunoSEQ multiplex PCR, the repertoire was profiled, and TCRdb retains in-frame clones only, with some absent. The repertoire holds approximately 510,000 clones, with about four fifths as singletons. Sequencing used PBMCs. The receptors were sampled from a woman aged 40 to 49 in good health. Some clones in this sample may be carry-over from other donors' samples.

The rearrangement uses TRBV9 and TRBJ2-1; 13 positions agree with TRBD2. Trimming at V came to 3 bases and at J to 4 bases, leaving 7 bases not matched to a gene. This CDR3 is 17 amino acids long. Germline CDR1 SGDLS, CDR2 YYNGEE. CDR3 in DNA: TGTGCCAGCAGCGCCGGGACTAGCGGGACCGGTTACAATGAGCAGTTCTTC. Amino acids: CASSAGTSGTGYNEQFF.

The chain is built from TRBV4-2 and TRBJ1-2, with 7 bases lining up with TRBD1. CDR1 and CDR2 from the germline V gene are LGHNA and YNFKEQ. This CDR3 is built from 12 residues. V shed 6 bases, J shed 10 bases, and the junction held 8 bases outside the gene matches. CDR3 in amino acids: CASRQGWDFYTF. The CDR3 bases are TGTGCCAGCAGACAGGGGTGGGATTTCTACACCTTC.

The chain has TRBV6-6 and TRBJ2-7; D gene uncertain. Trimming stripped 0 bases from V and 9 bases from J, with 9 bases between. Germline V gene lookup returns CDR1 MNHNY and CDR2 SVGAGI (reference sequence). CDR3 size: 12 residues. CDR3 nucleotides: TGTGCCAGCAGTTACTCGACGGGTCCGCAGTACTTC. This translates into CASSYSTGPQYF.

This clone occurred once. The chain employs TRBV28 and TRBJ2-1; D gene unclear. Germline V lookup: CDR1 MDHEN, CDR2 SYDVKM. V lost 6 bases to trimming and J lost 2 bases, with 17 bases between them. The length of the CDR3 is 16 residues. The CDR3 loop reads CASSPRGPGAYNEQFF. For the CDR3, the DNA is TGTGCCAGCAGCCCTCGAGGACCTGGCGCCTACAATGAGCAGTTCTTC.

J is TRBJ1-1 and V is TRBV9; perhaps TRBD1 as D (6 bases). The CDR3 is 15 amino acids. Germline loops: CDR1 SGDLS, CDR2 YYNGEE. V was cut by 2 bases and J by 4 bases, with 15 bases left in between. The CDR3 sequence is CASSVGGGQSTEAFF. CDR3 sequence (DNA): TGTGCCAGCAGCGTTGGCGGGGGGCAGAGCACTGAAGCTTTCTTT.

This clone turned up a few times. The chain carries TRBV18 and TRBJ2-1; 8 positions match TRBD1. Germline V gives CDR1 KGHSH, CDR2 LQKENI. V shed 1 base and J 8 bases; nucleotides not matched to a gene: 16. This CDR3 has 18 amino acids. CDR3 region: CASSPLQTGGGGLDEQFF. In DNA, the CDR3 is TGTGCCAGCTCACCACTGCAAACAGGGGGTGGCGGTCTCGATGAGCAGTTCTTC. The whole variable domain, remainder taken from reference TRBV18 and TRBJ2-1, is NAGVMQNPRHLVRRRGQEARLRCSPMKGHSHVYWYRQLPEEGLKFMVYLQKENIIDESGMPKERFSAEFPKEGPSILRIQQVVRGDSAAYFCASSPLQTGGGGLDEQFFGPGTRLTVL.

The chain has TRBV14 and TRBJ2-3; D may be TRBD2 (5 bases). Trimming stripped 0 bases from V and 2 bases from J, with 15 bases between. The CDR3 length is 17 residues. CDR1 is SGHDN and CDR2 is FVKESK in the germline V gene. The CDR3 loop is CASSQDRRTYSTDTQYF. CDR3 nucleotide sequence: TGTGCCAGCAGCCAAGATAGGAGGACGTACTCCACAGATACGCAGTATTTT.

V usage is TRBV4-1 and J usage is TRBJ2-7, with 8 bases that match TRBD2. J was trimmed by 6 bases and V by 4 bases; bases with no gene match: 14. From germline, CDR1 is MGHRA and CDR2 YSYEKL. This CDR3 is 16 amino acids long. As DNA, the CDR3 is TGCGCCAGCAGCCCAACTCCTAGCGGGTCGCCTTTCGAGCAGTACTTC. Its protein product is CASSPTPSGSPFEQYF.

The rearrangement joins TRBV7-8 to TRBJ2-7; 8 bases are shared with TRBD2. Looked up from germline, CDR1 is SGHVS and CDR2 is FQNEAQ. V lost 5 bases and J lost 3; bases outside the gene matches: 6. This CDR3 spans 14 amino acids. CDR3 amino acids: CASSQAGAGYEQYF. As DNA, the CDR3 is TGTGCCAGCAGCCAAGCGGGAGCGGGCTACGAGCAGTACTTC.

The CDR3 DNA reads TGTGCCTGGTCCCGGGACACCTCCTACGAGCAGTACTTC. It is translated as CAWSRDTSYEQYF. The rearrangement uses TRBV30 and TRBJ2-7; a weak D match, TRBD1 (6 bases). This CDR3 has 13 amino acids. Germline lookup yields CDR1 GTSNPN and CDR2 SVGIG (reference sequence). V shed 5 bases and J shed 0 bases, with 11 bases lying between them.

Notes on this clone: The likely explanation is a read error, given a far larger clone one base away. CDR3 coding DNA: TGCGCCAGCAGCCAAACGGGACTAGCGGGGAGCACAGATACGCGGTATTTT. Translated: CASSQTGLAGSTDTRYF. The V call is TRBV5-1, the J call TRBJ2-3; 13 nucleotides line up with TRBD2. CDR3 length: 17 residues. From germline, CDR1 is SGHRS and CDR2 YFSETQ. The complete variable domain, with remaining parts taken from reference TRBV5-1 and TRBJ2-3, reads KAGVTQTPRYLIKTRGQQVTLSCSPISGHRSVSWYQQTPGQGLQFLFEYFSETQRNKGNFPGRFSGRQFSNSRSEMNVSTLELGDSALYLCASSQTGLAGSTDTRYFGPGTRLTVL.

CDR3 sequence reads: CASSLRQGDEQYF. CDR3 in DNA: TGTGCCAGCAGCTTACGACAGGGCGACGAGCAGTACTTC. This chain uses TRBV11-2 with TRBJ2-7; 7 nucleotides line up with TRBD1. The CDR3 length is 13 residues. The junction had 3 bases not matched to a gene; V was cut back by 2 bases and J by 5 bases. Germline loops: CDR1 SGHAT, CDR2 FQNNGV.

The V call is TRBV2, the J call TRBJ2-7; weak D call: TRBD2 (6 bases). V was cut by 0 bases and J by 6 bases, with 15 bases left in between. CDR1 is SNHLY and CDR2 is FYNNEI in the germline V gene. CDR3 length equals 15 residues. The CDR3: CASSEARRAGGEQYF. CDR3 in DNA: TGTGCCAGCAGTGAAGCGAGGAGGGCCGGTGGCGAGCAGTACTTC.

The V gene is TRBV19, the J gene TRBJ2-1; 9 nucleotides agree with TRBD2. Trimming took 5 bases from V and 1 from J; bases not matched to a gene: 3. The CDR3 loop spans 15 amino acids. Germline loops: CDR1 LNHDA, CDR2 SQIVND (reference sequence). CDR3 sequence reads: CASSAGLASYNEQFF. CDR3 coding DNA: TGTGCCAGTAGTGCCGGACTAGCGTCCTACAATGAGCAGTTCTTC. The complete variable domain, with remaining parts taken from reference TRBV19 and TRBJ2-1, reads DGGITQSPKYLFRKEGQNVTLSCEQNLNHDAMYWYRQDPGQGLRLIYYSQIVNDFQKGDIAEGYSVSREKKESFPLTVTSAQKNPTAFYLCASSAGLASYNEQFFGPGTRLTVL.

The chain uses TRBV5-1 and TRBJ2-5; D not resolved. The CDR3 runs to 14 residues. Trimming left V 0 bases short and J 4 bases short, with 10 bases between. CDR1 is SGHRS and CDR2 is YFSETQ in the germline V gene. The CDR3 DNA is TGCGCCAGCAGCTTGGCCGGAGACCGAGAGACCCAGTACTTC. This sequence encodes CASSLAGDRETQYF.

CDR3 coding DNA: TGCGCCAGCAGCCCCCGGGACTTTTACGAGCAGTACTTC. Amino acid sequence: CASSPRDFYEQYF. The genes are TRBV5-1 and TRBJ2-7; D possibly corresponds to TRBD2 (6 bases). The CDR3 totals 13 residues. V lost 4 bases to trimming and J lost 4 bases, with 12 bases between them. Germline V gives CDR1 SGHRS, CDR2 YFSETQ.